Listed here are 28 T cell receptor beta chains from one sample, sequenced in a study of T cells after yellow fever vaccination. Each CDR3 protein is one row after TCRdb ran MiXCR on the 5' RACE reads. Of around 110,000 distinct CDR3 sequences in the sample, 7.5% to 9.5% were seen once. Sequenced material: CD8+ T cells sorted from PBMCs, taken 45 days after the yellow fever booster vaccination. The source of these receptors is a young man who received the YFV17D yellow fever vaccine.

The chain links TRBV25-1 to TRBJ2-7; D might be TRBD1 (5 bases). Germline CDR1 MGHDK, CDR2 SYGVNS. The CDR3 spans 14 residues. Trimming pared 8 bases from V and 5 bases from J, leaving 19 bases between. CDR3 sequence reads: CASSKWEGVDEQYF. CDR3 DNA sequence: TGTGCCAGCTCAAAATGGGAAGGGGTCGACGAGCAGTACTTC.

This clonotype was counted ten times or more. The CDR3 nucleotides read TGTGCCAGCAGACGAGGACAGGGCAGAGCTATCATTCAGTACTTC. Translated, it gives CASRRGQGRAIIQYF. This chain links TRBV12-3 or TRBV12-4 with TRBJ2-4; 8 bases fit TRBD1. The CDR3 contains 15 residues. After removal of 6 bases from V and 9 bases from J, the junction contained 13 bases not matched to a gene.

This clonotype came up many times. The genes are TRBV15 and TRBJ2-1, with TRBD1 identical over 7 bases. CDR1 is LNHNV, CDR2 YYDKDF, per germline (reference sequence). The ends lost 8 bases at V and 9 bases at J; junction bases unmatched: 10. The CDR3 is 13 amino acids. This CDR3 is CATQSIPGGEQFF. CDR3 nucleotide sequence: TGTGCCACCCAAAGCATTCCAGGGGGTGAGCAGTTCTTC.

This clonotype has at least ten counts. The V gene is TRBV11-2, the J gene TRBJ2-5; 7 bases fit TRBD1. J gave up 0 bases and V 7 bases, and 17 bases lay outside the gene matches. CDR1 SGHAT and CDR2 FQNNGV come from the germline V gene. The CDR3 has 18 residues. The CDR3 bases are TGTGCCAGCAACTCCCTGACAGGGCCGCGGACGTACCAAGAGACCCAGTACTTC. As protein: CASNSLTGPRTYQETQYF.

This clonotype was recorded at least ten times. The CDR3 nucleotides are TGCGCCAGCAGCTTGACGCCGTCGGGGAGCACTGAAGCTTTCTTT. Translated, it gives CASSLTPSGSTEAFF. The rearrangement joins TRBV5-1 to TRBJ1-1; no clear D gene. Trimming took off 1 base at V and 4 bases at J, with 14 bases between the two ends. Germline-derived CDR1 and CDR2 are SGHRS and YFSETQ. The CDR3 is 15 amino acids.

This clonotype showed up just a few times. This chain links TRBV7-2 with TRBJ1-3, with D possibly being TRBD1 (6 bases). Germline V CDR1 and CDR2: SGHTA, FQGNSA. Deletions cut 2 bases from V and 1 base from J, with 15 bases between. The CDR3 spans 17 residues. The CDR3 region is CASSLIGGAESGNTIYF. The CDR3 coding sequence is TGTGCCAGCAGCTTAATTGGGGGGGCTGAATCTGGAAACACCATATATTTT.

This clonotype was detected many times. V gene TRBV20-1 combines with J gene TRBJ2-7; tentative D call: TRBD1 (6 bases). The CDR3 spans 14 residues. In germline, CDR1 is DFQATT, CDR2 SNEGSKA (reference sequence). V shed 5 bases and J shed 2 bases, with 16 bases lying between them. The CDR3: CSARDTQSPYEQYF. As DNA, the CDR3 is TGCAGTGCTCGGGACACCCAATCTCCCTACGAGCAGTACTTC.

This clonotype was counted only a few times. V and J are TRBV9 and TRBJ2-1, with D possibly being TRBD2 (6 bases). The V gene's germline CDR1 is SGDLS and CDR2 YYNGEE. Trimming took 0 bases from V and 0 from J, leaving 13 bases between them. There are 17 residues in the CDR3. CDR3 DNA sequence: TGTGCCAGCAGCGTAGAATCCGGGGGAAGCTCCTACAATGAGCAGTTCTTC. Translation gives CASSVESGGSSYNEQFF.

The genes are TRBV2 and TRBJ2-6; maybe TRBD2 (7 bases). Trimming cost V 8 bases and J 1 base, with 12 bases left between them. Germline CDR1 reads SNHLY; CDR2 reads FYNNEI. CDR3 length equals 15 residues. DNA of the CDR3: TGTGCCAGCGCGGGGGCGCGTTCTGGGGCCAACGTCCTGACTTTC. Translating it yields CASAGARSGANVLTF.

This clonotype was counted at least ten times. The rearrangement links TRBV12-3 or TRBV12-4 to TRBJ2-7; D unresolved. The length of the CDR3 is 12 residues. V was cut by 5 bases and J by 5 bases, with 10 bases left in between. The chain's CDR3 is CASSKTFHEQYF. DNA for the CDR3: TGTGCCAGCAGTAAGACATTCCACGAGCAGTACTTC.

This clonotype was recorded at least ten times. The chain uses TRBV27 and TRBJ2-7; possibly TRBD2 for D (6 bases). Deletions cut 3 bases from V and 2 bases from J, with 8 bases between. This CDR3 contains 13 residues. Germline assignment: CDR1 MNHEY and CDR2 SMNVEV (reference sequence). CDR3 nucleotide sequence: TGTGCCAGCAGTTTGGGGGGACCCTACGAGCAGTACTTC. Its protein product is CASSLGGPYEQYF.

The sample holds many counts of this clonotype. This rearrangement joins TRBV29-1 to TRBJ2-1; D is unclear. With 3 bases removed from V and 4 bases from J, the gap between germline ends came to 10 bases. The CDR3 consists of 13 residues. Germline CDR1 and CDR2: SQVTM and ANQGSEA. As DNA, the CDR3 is TGCAGCGTTGACAAGGAACCGTACAATGAGCAGTTCTTC. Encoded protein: CSVDKEPYNEQFF.

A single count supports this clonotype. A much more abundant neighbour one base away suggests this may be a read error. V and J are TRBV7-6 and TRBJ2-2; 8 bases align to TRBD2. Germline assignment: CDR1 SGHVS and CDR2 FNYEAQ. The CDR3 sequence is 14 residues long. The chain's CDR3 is CASSLVAGPGELVF. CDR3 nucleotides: TGTGCCAGCAGCTTAGTAGCGGGACCCGGGGAGCTGGTTTTT.

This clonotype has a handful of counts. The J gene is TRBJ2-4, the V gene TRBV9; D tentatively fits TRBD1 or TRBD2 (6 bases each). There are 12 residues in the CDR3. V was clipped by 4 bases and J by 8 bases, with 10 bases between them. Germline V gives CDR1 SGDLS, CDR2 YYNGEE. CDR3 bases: TGTGCCAGCAGCCCAGGGGAGGACATTCAGTACTTC. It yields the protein CASSPGEDIQYF.

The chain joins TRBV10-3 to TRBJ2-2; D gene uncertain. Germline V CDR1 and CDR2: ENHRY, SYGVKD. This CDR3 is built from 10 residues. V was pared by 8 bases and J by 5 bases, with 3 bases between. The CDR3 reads CAIWTGELFF. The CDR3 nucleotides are TGTGCCATCTGGACCGGGGAGCTGTTTTTT.

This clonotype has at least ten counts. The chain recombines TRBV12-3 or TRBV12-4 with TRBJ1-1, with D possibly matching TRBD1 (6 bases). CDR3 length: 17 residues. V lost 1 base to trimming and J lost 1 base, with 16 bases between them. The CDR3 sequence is CASSLGTPGQSNTEAFF. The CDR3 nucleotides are TGTGCCAGCAGTTTAGGAACCCCCGGACAGTCGAACACTGAAGCTTTCTTT.

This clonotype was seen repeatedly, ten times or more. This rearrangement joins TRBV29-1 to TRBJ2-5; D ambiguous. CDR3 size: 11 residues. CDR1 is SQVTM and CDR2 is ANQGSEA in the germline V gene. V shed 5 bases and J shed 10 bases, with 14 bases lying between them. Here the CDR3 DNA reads TGCAGCGTTCCCCCCGACCCCTTCCAGTACTTC. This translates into CSVPPDPFQYF.

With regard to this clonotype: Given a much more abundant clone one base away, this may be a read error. The CDR3 DNA reads TGTGCCAGCAGCTTAGTAGGGGGGGGCACAGATACGCAGTATTTT. Translating it yields CASSLVGGGTDTQYF. This chain links TRBV7-2 with TRBJ2-3, with a weak D call TRBD2 (7 bases). Looked up from germline, CDR1 is SGHTA and CDR2 is FQGNSA. Trimming cost V 1 base and J 1 base, with 9 bases left between them. The CDR3 consists of 15 residues.

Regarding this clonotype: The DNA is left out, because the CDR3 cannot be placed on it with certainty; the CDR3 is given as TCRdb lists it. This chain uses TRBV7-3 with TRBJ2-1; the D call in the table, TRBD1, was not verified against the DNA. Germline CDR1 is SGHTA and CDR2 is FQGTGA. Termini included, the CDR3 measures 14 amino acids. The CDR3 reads CASSSVGGGSKEFF.

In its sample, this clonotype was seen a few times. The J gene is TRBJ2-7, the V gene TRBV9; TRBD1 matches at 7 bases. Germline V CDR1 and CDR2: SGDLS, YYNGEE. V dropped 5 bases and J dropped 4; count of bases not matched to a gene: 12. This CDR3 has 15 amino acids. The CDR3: CASSSTGAGRYEQYF. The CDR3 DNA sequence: TGTGCCAGCAGTTCAACAGGGGCTGGGAGATACGAGCAGTACTTC.

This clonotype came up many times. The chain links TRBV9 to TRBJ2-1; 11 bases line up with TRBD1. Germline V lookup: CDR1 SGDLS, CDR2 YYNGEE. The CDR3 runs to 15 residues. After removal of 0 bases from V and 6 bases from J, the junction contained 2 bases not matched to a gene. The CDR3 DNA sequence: TGTGCCAGCAGCGTAGCGGGACAGGGGGGCAATGAGCAGTTCTTC. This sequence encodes CASSVAGQGGNEQFF.

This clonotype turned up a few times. DNA for the CDR3: TGTGCCAGCAGCTGGGGACTAGCAGATACGCAGTATTTT. Protein sequence: CASSWGLADTQYF. The chain couples TRBV7-6 to TRBJ2-3; 8 bases align to TRBD2. Germline V gene sequence: CDR1 SGHVS, CDR2 FNYEAQ. The CDR3 spans 13 residues. After removal of 4 bases from V and 4 bases from J, the junction contained 1 base not matched to a gene.

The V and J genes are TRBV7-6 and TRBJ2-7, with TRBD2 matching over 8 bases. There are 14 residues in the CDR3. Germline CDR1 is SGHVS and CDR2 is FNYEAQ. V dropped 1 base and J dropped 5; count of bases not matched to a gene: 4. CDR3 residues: CASSLGTSPDEQYF. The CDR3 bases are TGTGCCAGCAGCTTAGGGACTAGCCCTGACGAGCAGTACTTC.

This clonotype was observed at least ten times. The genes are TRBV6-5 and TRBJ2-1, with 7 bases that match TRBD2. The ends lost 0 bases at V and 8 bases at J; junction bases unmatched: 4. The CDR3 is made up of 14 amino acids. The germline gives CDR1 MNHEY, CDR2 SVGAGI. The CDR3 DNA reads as TGTGCCAGCAGTTACTCTAAAACTAGCGATGAGCAGTTCTTC. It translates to CASSYSKTSDEQFF.

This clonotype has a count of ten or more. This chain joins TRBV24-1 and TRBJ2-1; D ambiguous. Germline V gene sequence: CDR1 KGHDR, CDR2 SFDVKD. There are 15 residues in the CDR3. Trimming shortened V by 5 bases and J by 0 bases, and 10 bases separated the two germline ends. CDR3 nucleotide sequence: TGTGCCACCAGTGCCGGCCCTAGCTCCTACAATGAGCAGTTCTTC. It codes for CATSAGPSSYNEQFF.

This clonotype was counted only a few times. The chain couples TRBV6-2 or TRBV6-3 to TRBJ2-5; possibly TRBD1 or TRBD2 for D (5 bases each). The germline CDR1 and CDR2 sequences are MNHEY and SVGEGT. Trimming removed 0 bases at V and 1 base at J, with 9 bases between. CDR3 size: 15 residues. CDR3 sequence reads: CASSYSGAFQETQYF. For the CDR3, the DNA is TGTGCCAGCAGTTACTCCGGGGCCTTCCAAGAGACCCAGTACTTC.

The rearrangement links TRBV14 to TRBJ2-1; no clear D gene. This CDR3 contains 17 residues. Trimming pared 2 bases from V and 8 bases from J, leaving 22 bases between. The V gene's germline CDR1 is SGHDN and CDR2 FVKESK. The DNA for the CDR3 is TGTGCCAGCAGCCAACAACAAACGTATCTTTCGGTTGATGAGCAGTTCTTC. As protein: CASSQQQTYLSVDEQFF.

As DNA, the CDR3 is TGCGCCAGCAGCTCGGGGGACTTCTACGAGCAGTACTTC. It codes for CASSSGDFYEQYF. The chain recombines TRBV5-1 with TRBJ2-7; TRBD2 is a possible D gene (6 bases). The CDR3 is made up of 13 amino acids. V lost 3 bases and J 3 bases, leaving 10 bases between the germline ends. Germline loops: CDR1 SGHRS, CDR2 YFSETQ. The full variable domain, rest sourced from reference TRBV5-1 and TRBJ2-7, is KAGVTQTPRYLIKTRGQQVTLSCSPISGHRSVSWYQQTPGQGLQFLFEYFSETQRNKGNFPGRFSGRQFSNSRSEMNVSTLELGDSALYLCASSSGDFYEQYFGPGTRLTVT.